This TCR beta chain was retrieved from a study of T cells after yellow fever vaccination. TCRdb analysed the 5' RACE reads with MiXCR anew, one entry per CDR3 protein. The sample has approximately 260,000 distinct CDR3 sequences, roughly 5.2% seen once; the top ten hold 3% to 4%. Study-level points and caveats: Clones that expanded after primary vaccination mostly reappeared after the booster (just under 98% CD4, 88% CD8). Abundant clonotypes from the bulk population could have been carried over as contaminants into FACS-sorted repertoires. Weaker, the secondary response peaked sooner, at day 5 versus 15.

This clonotype was counted between two and nine times. Its antigen is still unknown. The source was CD4+ T cells sorted from PBMCs, collected on the day of the yellow fever booster vaccination. The TCR comes from a man between 18 and 35 years old who received the YFV17D yellow fever vaccine.

For the CDR3, the DNA is TGCAGTGCTAGACAGGGGGTTGTCACTGAAGCTTTCTTT. It codes for CSARQGVVTEAFF. The V gene is TRBV20-1, the J gene TRBJ1-1; 7 nucleotides match TRBD1. V was clipped by 2 bases and J by 4 bases; unmatched bases: 4. CDR1 is DFQATT, CDR2 SNEGSKA, per germline (reference sequence). CDR3 length: 13 residues.